A selection of T cell receptor beta chains follows, all from one sample in a study of PD-1 blockade in classical Hodgkin lymphoma. Only in-frame clones appear in the TCRdb table, and some are missing; sequencing was by immunoSEQ multiplex PCR. The sample shows around 39,000 clones, less than 85% of them seen only once. The sequencing used peripheral blood mononuclear cells (PBMCs), collected before the second cycle of nivolumab. Receptors were obtained from a human donor with classical Hodgkin lymphoma. Each CDR3 is given with its conserved first and last residue. D genes are given only for firm matches. Clone size appears in some rows only: once, few, many, or a class for an expanded clone.

d_call clone_size j_call v_call cdr3_nt cdr3_aa
- - TRBJ2-3 TRBV9 TGTGCCAGCAGCGCCCTGCGGACAGATACGCAGTATTTT CASSALRTDTQYF
TRBD1 - TRBJ2-5 TRBV7-2 TGTGCCAGCAGCTTAGTCGACAGGGCGGGAGAGACCCAGTACTTC CASSLVDRAGETQYF
TRBD2 - TRBJ2-1 TRBV10-2 TGCGCCAGCAGCACTTTAGCGGGGGGTTCCTACAATGAGCAGTTCTTC CASSTLAGGSYNEQFF
TRBD2 few TRBJ2-5 TRBV5-6 TGTGCCAGCAGCGGGCTAGCGGGGGGCCACCAAGAGACCCAGTACTTC CASSGLAGGHQETQYF
TRBD1 - TRBJ2-3 TRBV27 TGTGCCAGCAGTTTATCGCGGGGGACAGGGGCCACAGATACGCAGTATTTT CASSLSRGTGATDTQYF
- - TRBJ2-7 TRBV5-1 TGCGCCAGCAGCTTGTTAACAGGGTCCTACGAGCAGTACTTC CASSLLTGSYEQYF
TRBD1 - TRBJ2-1 TRBV5-4 TGTGCCAGCAGCCGCGAGGGACAGGGGGATGAGCAGTTCTTC CASSREGQGDEQFF
- - TRBJ2-1 TRBV9 TGTGCCAGCAGCCCGAACACGGCCTACAATGAGCAGTTCTTC CASSPNTAYNEQFF
- - TRBJ1-2 TRBV6-1 TGTGCCAGCAGTGAAGGAAGGGTGGGGAACTATGGCTACACCTTC CASSEGRVGNYGYTF
- - TRBJ2-3 TRBV14 TGTGCCAGCAGCCTTTCTATGGCAGATACGCAGTATTTT CASSLSMADTQYF
TRBD1 few TRBJ1-2 TRBV4-3 TGCGCCAGCAGCCAAGATCATGCAGGGGGCATTTATGGCTACACCTTC CASSQDHAGGIYGYTF
TRBD1 - TRBJ1-5 TRBV2 TGTGCCAGCAGTGAAGAAGGGACAGGGGTTCAGCCCCAGCATTTT CASSEEGTGVQPQHF
- once TRBJ2-7 TRBV9 TGTGCCAGCAGCGTAACTGGGGGGGACAACTACGAGCAGTACTTC CASSVTGGDNYEQYF
TRBD1 - TRBJ2-3 TRBV7-9 TGTGCCAGCAGTCCGCCGGGACAGGCGATCACAGATACGCAGTATTTT CASSPPGQAITDTQYF
- - TRBJ2-4 TRBV29-1 TGCAGCGTTCTCACACTTCTAGCCAAAAACATTCAGTACTTC CSVLTLLAKNIQYF
- - TRBJ2-1 TRBV4-1 TGCGCCAGCAGCCAAGAGGCAGCTCCAGCCAATGAGCAGTTCTTC CASSQEAAPANEQFF
TRBD1 - TRBJ2-3 TRBV6-5 TGTGCCAGCAGGCCGGGACAGAACACAGATACGCAGTATTTT CASRPGQNTDTQYF
- - TRBJ2-2 TRBV19 TGTGCCAGTAGTCCTAGCCTTTCGGGAGGGGAGCTGTTTTTT CASSPSLSGGELFF
- many TRBJ2-7 TRBV2 TGTGCCAGCAGTGTAGTAGACCACGAGCAGTACTTC CASSVVDHEQYF
- - TRBJ2-6 TRBV5-6 TGTGCCAGCCAATTCTCTGGGGCCAACGTCCTGACTTTC CASQFSGANVLTF
TRBD2 few TRBJ2-1 TRBV15 TGTGCCACCAGCTCACGGCGGGGGAATGAGCAGTTCTTC CATSSRRGNEQFF
- - TRBJ1-3 TRBV9 TGTGCCAGCAGCGTAGGTTGGGCAGCCGATGGAAACACCATATATTTT CASSVGWAADGNTIYF
- - TRBJ2-1 TRBV5-1 TGCGCCAGCAGCCCCCGGGCAGGGGACCCATTTTACAATGAGCAGTTCTTC CASSPRAGDPFYNEQFF
- - TRBJ2-5 TRBV30 TGTGCCTGGGGTTCAGGGGATGAGACCCAGTACTTC CAWGSGDETQYF
- - TRBJ2-3 TRBV2 TGTGCCGGAGGGGGGGCACGCACAGATACGCAGTATTTT CAGGGARTDTQYF
- - TRBJ2-7 TRBV2 TGTGCCAGCAGTGTTGCGGGGGCGGGCTACGAGCAGTACTTC CASSVAGAGYEQYF
- - TRBJ2-3 TRBV7-8 TGTGCCAGCAGCTTAAACCAGGCAGATACGCAGTATTTT CASSLNQADTQYF
- - TRBJ2-2 TRBV5-6 TGTGCCAGCAGCCCTGACACCACCGGGGAGCTGTTTTTT CASSPDTTGELFF
- - TRBJ2-7 TRBV4-2 TGTGCCAGCAGCCAAGAGTATAGGAGCTCCTACGAGCAGTACTTC CASSQEYRSSYEQYF
- - TRBJ2-7 TRBV19 TGTGCCAGTAGTCCTGGGTCCCTAGGGTACGAGCAGTACTTC CASSPGSLGYEQYF
- - TRBJ2-7 TRBV15 TGTGCCACCAGCAATCCCCCGGAGGGGAACTCCTACGAGCAGTACTTC CATSNPPEGNSYEQYF
- few TRBJ2-7 TRBV9 TGTGCCAGCAGCACTACTAGGACGGGGGAGCAGTACTTC CASSTTRTGEQYF
- few TRBJ2-1 TRBV4-3 TGCGCCAGCAGTACTATTGCAGCGGGGACAAATGAGCAGTTCTTC CASSTIAAGTNEQFF
TRBD1 - TRBJ2-7 TRBV7-2 TGTGCCAGCAGCCATCGGACAGGAACCTACGAGCAGTACTTC CASSHRTGTYEQYF
- few TRBJ2-7 TRBV2 TGTGCCAGCAGTTGGGTTGCAAAGGAGAAGCAGTACTTC CASSWVAKEKQYF
- - TRBJ1-5 TRBV19 TGTGCCAGTAGTCCCCCCGGAGACAGGCATCAGCCCCAGCATTTT CASSPPGDRHQPQHF
- - TRBJ1-3 TRBV6-6 TGTGCCAGCAGTTACTCGCAGGAATCTGGAAACACCATATATTTT CASSYSQESGNTIYF
- - TRBJ2-3 TRBV21-1 TGTGCCAGCAGCAAAAGGCGGCAGAACACAGATACGCAGTATTTT CASSKRRQNTDTQYF
- - TRBJ2-5 TRBV5-1 TGCGCCAGCCGGGGACAAGAGACCCAGTACTTC CASRGQETQYF
TRBD2 - TRBJ2-1 TRBV5-3 TGTGCCAGAAGCTTGGTAGCGGGGGGACTTCCCCCATACAATGAGCAGTTCTTC CARSLVAGGLPPYNEQFF
TRBD2 - TRBJ2-1 TRBV2 TGTGCCAGCAGTGAAGGTCTCCTCCTTGGAGTAGCGGGGGGCAATGAGCAGTTCTTC CASSEGLLLGVAGGNEQFF
TRBD1 - TRBJ2-5 TRBV19 TGTGCTCTATCTAGGGGGCAGCGAGAGACCCAGTACTTC CALSRGQRETQYF
TRBD1 - TRBJ2-7 TRBV4-3 TGCGCCAGCAGCCAAGGGGTGGCAGGGGGCGGTTACGAGCAGTACTTC CASSQGVAGGGYEQYF
TRBD2 - TRBJ2-7 TRBV2 TGTGCCAGCAGTAGGACAGGGGGACTAGCGGGGCTCGAGCAGTACTTC CASSRTGGLAGLEQYF
TRBD1 - TRBJ2-2 TRBV10-1 TGCGCCAGCAGTGCAAGCCGGGACAGGGCATCGGCCGGGGAGCTGTTTTTT CASSASRDRASAGELFF